The clone carrying this TCR beta chain was observed a few times. The antigen remains unidentified. TCRdb keeps only in-frame clones here, not all; method: immunoSEQ multiplex PCR. The data show 75,000 to 95,000 clones, around 90% seen once. The CDR3 has 14 amino acids. Unmatched junction bases numbered 5, after V lost 4 bases and J lost 6 bases. Germline values: CDR1 KGHDR, CDR2 SFDVKD. The data were obtained in a study of T cell responses to AZD1222 COVID-19 vaccine. Findings and limits, study-wide: Clonal diversity may have been underestimated, and the donors were mostly white British, with more females than males. Regions 160-218 and 743-854 dominated among vaccine-associated CD4 TCRs spanning spike. Among those given AZD1222, only five to seven were seropositive at baseline.

V usage is TRBV24-1 and J usage is TRBJ2-3; 8 bases align to TRBD1. Specimen: peripheral blood, collected on day 0 of AZD1222 vaccination. This clonotype originated in an adult in good health. CDR3 protein: CATSDRTGWDTQYF. The CDR3 nucleotides are TGTGCCACCAGTGACCGGACAGGGTGGGATACGCAGTATTTT.